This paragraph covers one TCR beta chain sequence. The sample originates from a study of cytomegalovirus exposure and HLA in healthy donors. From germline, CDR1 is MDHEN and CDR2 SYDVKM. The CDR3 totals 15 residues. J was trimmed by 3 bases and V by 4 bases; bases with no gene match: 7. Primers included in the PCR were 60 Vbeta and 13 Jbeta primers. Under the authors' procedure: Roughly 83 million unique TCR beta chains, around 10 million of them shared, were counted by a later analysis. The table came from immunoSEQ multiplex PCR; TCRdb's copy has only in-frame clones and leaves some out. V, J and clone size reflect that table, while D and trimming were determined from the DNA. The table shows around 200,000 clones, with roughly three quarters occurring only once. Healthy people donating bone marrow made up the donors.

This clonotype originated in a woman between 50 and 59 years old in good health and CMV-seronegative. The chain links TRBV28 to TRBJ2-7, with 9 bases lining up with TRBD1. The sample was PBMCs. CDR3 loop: CASSSYRTGDYEQYF. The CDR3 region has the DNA TGTGCCAGCAGTTCCTATCGGACAGGGGACTACGAGCAGTACTTC.